The TCR beta chain described here comes from a study of blood T cell repertoires in COVID-19. Overall study context: Sources were T cells, B-cell-depleted T cells, or PBMCs; the material itself was cDNA or gDNA.

TCRdb's copy holds only in-frame clones and misses some; the assay was immunoSEQ multiplex PCR. The sample has more than 250,000 clones, approximately 90% seen once; the top ten hold 0.95% to 1.5%. Source material: PBMCs or T cells enriched from blood (not recorded which). This clonotype was obtained from a woman aged 40 to 49 with acute COVID-19.

The CDR3 loop reads CASRLSREPYNEQFF. CDR3 in DNA: TGTGCCAGCAGACTTTCGCGGGAGCCCTACAATGAGCAGTTCTTC. This sequence joins TRBV27 and TRBJ2-1, with 7 nucleotides matching TRBD2. The CDR3 contains 15 residues. Per germline, CDR1 MNHEY and CDR2 SMNVEV (reference sequence). The ends lost 6 bases at V and 2 bases at J; junction bases unmatched: 7.